The 3 T cell receptor beta chains below were found in one sample sequenced in a study of cytomegalovirus exposure and HLA in healthy donors. It was with 60 Vbeta and 13 Jbeta primers that the PCR ran. Data came from immunoSEQ multiplex PCR; TCRdb stores just in-frame clones and leaves some out. This repertoire shows more than 150,000 clones, 82% found once; its top ten account for roughly 0.8%. Specimen: PBMCs. Source of these receptors: a young woman in good health and CMV-seronegative.

The chain combines TRBV11-2 with TRBJ2-7; 10 bases fit TRBD2. The CDR3 contains 15 residues. CDR1 SGHAT and CDR2 FQNNGV come from the germline V gene. V shed 5 bases and J 3 bases; nucleotides not matched to a gene: 7. The CDR3 DNA reads as TGTGCCAGCAGCCTAGGACTAGCGGTTTACTACGAGCAGTACTTC. Translating gives CASSLGLAVYYEQYF.

The J gene is TRBJ1-6, the V gene TRBV5-1, with unresolved D. The ends were cut back, 4 bases at V and 0 bases at J, with 20 bases in the middle. Germline V gene sequence: CDR1 SGHRS, CDR2 YFSETQ. The CDR3 has 19 residues. CDR3 region: CASSRTQMGGSSYNSPLHF. The CDR3 DNA follows: TGCGCCAGCAGCCGCACACAGATGGGAGGGAGCTCCTATAATTCACCCCTCCACTTT.

This chain uses TRBV6-5 with TRBJ2-7; tentative D call: TRBD2 (7 bases). Trimming pared 2 bases from V and 7 bases from J, leaving 15 bases between. Germline CDR1 MNHEY, CDR2 SVGAGI. CDR3 length: 14 residues. CDR3 bases: TGTGCCAGCAGTTACCTATCGGGGGGCAGTGAGCAGTACTTC. This sequence encodes CASSYLSGGSEQYF.